The 21 T cell receptor beta chains below all came from one sample that was sequenced in a study of blood T cell repertoires in COVID-19. The protocol was immunoSEQ multiplex PCR, while the TCRdb copy is restricted to in-frame clones and leaves out a portion. This table has 150,000 to 200,000 clones, roughly four fifths appearing once. Sequencing was done on a sample of peripheral blood. The receptors shown here come from a woman over 75 with acute or convalescent COVID-19.

This chain connects TRBV5-1 to TRBJ2-3, with 7 bases aligning to TRBD1. The germline V gene encodes CDR1 SGHRS and CDR2 YFSETQ. CDR3 length: 15 residues. V shed 2 bases, J shed 1 base, and the junction held 4 bases outside the gene matches. The DNA of the CDR3 is TGCGCCAGCAGCTTCGTAGGGGGCCGCACAGATACGCAGTATTTT. Residues: CASSFVGGRTDTQYF.

This rearrangement joins TRBV3-1 (or the pseudogene TRBV3-2) to TRBJ1-2; TRBD1 might be the D (6 bases). V was clipped by 4 bases and J by 7 bases, with 16 bases between them. Germline assignment: CDR1 LGHDT and CDR2 YNNKEL (reference sequence). The CDR3 runs 14 residues. CDR3 sequence reads: CASSLEGRGGGYTF. The CDR3 coding sequence is TGTGCCAGCAGCCTCGAGGGCAGGGGCGGTGGCTACACCTTC.

The chain uses TRBV6-6 and TRBJ1-1; 7 bases fit TRBD1. The ends lost 6 bases at V and 3 bases at J; junction bases unmatched: 7. The germline V gene has CDR1 MNHNY and CDR2 SVGAGI (reference sequence). The CDR3 has 14 amino acids. The CDR3 nucleotides read TGTGCCAGCAGAAAGACAGGGAGCGACACTGAAGCTTTCTTT. This sequence encodes CASRKTGSDTEAFF.

The genes are TRBV7-9 and TRBJ2-5, with D perhaps TRBD2 (5 bases). From germline, CDR1 is SEHNR and CDR2 FQNEAQ (reference sequence). V was shortened by 0 bases and J by 1 base, with 9 bases between the two germline ends. The CDR3 length is 15 residues. For the CDR3, the DNA is TGTGCCAGCAGCTTAGCGGCGGGCAGCCAAGAGACCCAGTACTTC. This gives the protein CASSLAAGSQETQYF.

The J gene is TRBJ2-1, the V gene TRBV9; D unresolved. The CDR3 contains 16 residues. In germline, CDR1 is SGDLS, CDR2 YYNGEE. Trimming took off 3 bases at V and 3 bases at J, with 16 bases between the two ends. CDR3 protein: CASSATFRRLYNEQFF. The CDR3 coding sequence is TGTGCCAGCAGCGCAACGTTCCGGAGACTCTACAATGAGCAGTTCTTC.

This chain uses TRBV29-1 with TRBJ1-1, with 8 positions matching TRBD1. The V gene end was trimmed by 3 bases and the J gene end by 2 bases; junction bases not matched to a gene: 2. Germline loops: CDR1 SQVTM, CDR2 ANQGSEA. This CDR3 spans 13 amino acids. DNA for the CDR3: TGCAGCGTTGACGGACAGGGTAACACTGAAGCTTTCTTT. Its translation is CSVDGQGNTEAFF.

The J gene is TRBJ2-3, the V gene TRBV5-6; 7 bases are shared with TRBD1. Germline V lookup: CDR1 SGHDT, CDR2 YYEEEE. The CDR3 is made up of 18 amino acids. The ends lost 4 bases at V and 2 bases at J; junction bases unmatched: 16. The CDR3 protein is CASSQSRGQRMFTDTQYF. CDR3 in DNA: TGTGCCAGCAGCCAGTCGAGGGGACAGAGGATGTTCACAGATACGCAGTATTTT.

The chain links TRBV5-4 to TRBJ2-1; tentative D call: TRBD2 (6 bases). Trimming pared 1 base from V and 6 bases from J, leaving 14 bases between. The CDR3 totals 15 residues. CDR1 and CDR2 (germline): SGHNT, YYREEE (reference sequence). As DNA, the CDR3 is TGTGCCAGCAGCTTGTCGGCTAGCGTATCCAATGAGCAGTTCTTC. Amino acid sequence: CASSLSASVSNEQFF.

The CDR3 sequence: CSVEASNYGYTF. The CDR3 bases are TGCAGCGTTGAAGCATCTAACTATGGCTACACCTTC. The rearrangement joins TRBV29-1 to TRBJ1-2; D gene unclear. Germline CDR1 SQVTM, CDR2 ANQGSEA. Deletions cut 1 base from V and 0 bases from J, with 3 bases between. The CDR3 runs to 12 residues.

The J gene is TRBJ1-3, the V gene TRBV7-9; 9 bases agree with TRBD1. V was pared by 5 bases and J by 2 bases, with 7 bases of the junction left unmatched. The CDR3 contains 16 residues. The germline gives CDR1 SEHNR, CDR2 FQNEAQ (reference sequence). CDR3 DNA sequence: TGTGCCAGCAGCCGTTTCCGGGACAGGGCTGGAAACACCATATATTTT. Translating it yields CASSRFRDRAGNTIYF.

This chain links TRBV5-4 with TRBJ1-1; D remains unclear. The germline V gene encodes CDR1 SGHNT and CDR2 YYREEE (reference sequence). Trimming took 0 bases from V and 11 from J, leaving 11 bases between them. This CDR3 region has 12 residues. The CDR3 DNA follows: TGTGCCAGCAGCTTGGATACGGCGAGGGCTTTCTTT. Translated: CASSLDTARAFF.

Remarks on this clone: Within the sample, other DNA sequences also encode this same CDR3. The chain is built from TRBV7-6 and TRBJ2-3; D is possibly TRBD2 (5 bases). CDR1 is SGHVS and CDR2 is FNYEAQ in the germline V gene. V lost 1 base and J lost 4, with 6 bases in between. The CDR3 has 13 amino acids. This chain's CDR3 is CASSLGGPDTQYF. In nucleotides, the CDR3 is TGTGCCAGCAGCTTAGGAGGGCCAGATACGCAGTATTTT. Filled out from reference TRBV7-6 and TRBJ2-3, the complete variable domain reads GAGVSQSPRYKVTKRGQDVALRCDPISGHVSLYWYRQALGQGPEFLTYFNYEAQQDKSGLPNDRFSAERPEGSISTLTIQRTEQRDSAMYRCASSLGGPDTQYFGPGTRLTVL.

The chain carries TRBV6-5 and TRBJ2-3, with TRBD2 identical over 12 bases. The germline CDR1 and CDR2 sequences are MNHEY and SVGAGI. J gave up 11 bases and V 6 bases, and 9 bases lay outside the gene matches. This CDR3 comprises 14 residues. The CDR3 protein is CASRQGRTSGEQYF. The DNA for the CDR3 is TGTGCCAGCAGACAGGGAAGGACTAGCGGGGAGCAGTATTTT.

The J gene is TRBJ1-6, the V gene TRBV6-2 or TRBV6-3; 8 bases are a match to TRBD1. Per germline, CDR1 MNHEY and CDR2 SVGEGT. The CDR3 totals 13 residues. V lost 5 bases and J lost 14; bases outside the gene matches: 8. The CDR3 reads CASSRNRGSALHF. In DNA form, the CDR3 reads TGTGCCAGCAGTCGTAACAGGGGGTCGGCCCTCCACTTT.

This chain uses TRBV29-1 with TRBJ1-1; the match to TRBD1 covers 9 bases. The CDR3 contains 12 residues. The germline CDR1 and CDR2 sequences are SQVTM and ANQGSEA. J lost 4 bases, V lost 6 bases, and 3 bases had no gene match. This CDR3 is CSVGQGSTEAFF. CDR3 sequence (DNA): TGCAGCGTGGGACAGGGTTCCACTGAAGCTTTCTTT.

The chain links TRBV3-1 (or the pseudogene TRBV3-2) to TRBJ1-5; tentative D call: TRBD1 (5 bases). The CDR3 is made up of 15 amino acids. From germline, CDR1 is LGHDT and CDR2 YNNKEL (reference sequence). Trimming took 4 bases from V and 6 from J, leaving 16 bases between them. CDR3 amino acids: CASSPGGLASQPQHF. The CDR3 coding sequence is TGTGCCAGCAGCCCCGGGGGGTTAGCAAGTCAGCCCCAGCATTTT.

This chain links TRBV5-4 with TRBJ1-2, with D tentatively TRBD1 (6 bases). V lost 0 bases and J lost 5, with 11 bases in between. CDR3 length: 14 amino acids. Germline CDR1 reads SGHNT; CDR2 reads YYREEE (reference sequence). CDR3 sequence: CASSLADRPYGYTF. The CDR3 DNA follows: TGTGCCAGCAGCTTGGCCGACAGGCCTTATGGCTACACCTTC.

V usage is TRBV14 and J usage is TRBJ2-1; perhaps TRBD2 as D (6 bases). CDR1 is SGHDN, CDR2 FVKESK, per germline. The CDR3 has 16 residues. V shed 0 bases and J shed 10 bases, with 19 bases lying between them. CDR3 sequence (DNA): TGTGCCAGCAGCCAAGATACGGGAGAAAAGGCGAGAGAGCAGTTCTTC. It yields the protein CASSQDTGEKAREQFF.

The gene calls are TRBV6-5 and TRBJ1-5; perhaps TRBD1 as D (6 bases). From germline, CDR1 is MNHEY and CDR2 SVGAGI. V gave up 6 bases and J gave up 7 bases, with 16 bases separating them. CDR3 length: 14 residues. The CDR3, as DNA: TGTGCCAGCAGCTCGGGGGGGCAGGGCCAGCCCCAGCATTTT. This translates into CASSSGGQGQPQHF.

The J gene is TRBJ2-7, the V gene TRBV18; the D gene is possibly TRBD1 (6 bases). Germline loops: CDR1 KGHSH, CDR2 LQKENI. This CDR3 region has 14 residues. V gave up 3 bases and J gave up 2 bases, with 11 bases separating them. The CDR3 loop reads CASSPPGAPYEQYF. CDR3 bases: TGTGCCAGCTCACCCCCAGGGGCCCCCTACGAGCAGTACTTC.

V gene TRBV19 combines with J gene TRBJ1-5; 10 nucleotides align to TRBD1. Germline lookup yields CDR1 LNHDA and CDR2 SQIVND (reference sequence). CDR3 length equals 16 residues. Germline trimming cut 9 bases from V and 3 bases from J; bases unmatched to any gene: 11. DNA of the CDR3: TGTGCCAGCGGGACCGGGACAGGGGACTACAATCAGCCCCAGCATTTT. Protein product: CASGTGTGDYNQPQHF.